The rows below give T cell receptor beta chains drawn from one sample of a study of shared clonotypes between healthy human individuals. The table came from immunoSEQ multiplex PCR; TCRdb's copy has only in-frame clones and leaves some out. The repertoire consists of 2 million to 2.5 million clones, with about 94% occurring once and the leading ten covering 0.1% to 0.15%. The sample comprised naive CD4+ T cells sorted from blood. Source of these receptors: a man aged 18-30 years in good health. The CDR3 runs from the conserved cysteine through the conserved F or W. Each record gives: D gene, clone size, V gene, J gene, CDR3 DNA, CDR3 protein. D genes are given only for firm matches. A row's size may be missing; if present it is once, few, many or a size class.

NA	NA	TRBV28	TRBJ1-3	TGTGCCATCGTTCCCCAGACCTCTGGAAACACCATATATTTT	CAIVPQTSGNTIYF
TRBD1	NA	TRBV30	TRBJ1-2	TGTGCCTGGAGGGACAGGGGGCGGGATGGCTACACCTTC	CAWRDRGRDGYTF
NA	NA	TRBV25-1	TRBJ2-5	TGTGCCAGCAGTGAGGGGGGCGCTCCAGTCAGGGAGACCCAGTACTTC	CASSEGGAPVRETQYF
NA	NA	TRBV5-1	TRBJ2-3	TGCGCCAGCAGCTCGGGGTCAGGGAATTCGGATACGCAGTATTTT	CASSSGSGNSDTQYF
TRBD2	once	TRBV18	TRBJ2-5	TGTGCCAGCTCACTTATCCCGGGACTAGCGGACCAAGAGACCCAGTACTTC	CASSLIPGLADQETQYF
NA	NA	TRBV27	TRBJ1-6	TGTGCCAGCAGTTTGGGAAGCATCTATAATTCACCCCTCCACTTT	CASSLGSIYNSPLHF
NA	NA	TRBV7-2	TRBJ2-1	TGTGCCAGCAGCTCCCACCCCGGGGCCTATGAGCAGTTCTTC	CASSSHPGAYEQFF
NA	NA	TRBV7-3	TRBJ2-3	TGTGCCAGCTCCCCCGGACAACGCACAGATACGCAGTATTTT	CASSPGQRTDTQYF
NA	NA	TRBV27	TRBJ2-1	TGTGCCAGCAGTTTGACCGCCGGGACATCGGTTTACAATGAGCAGTTCTTC	CASSLTAGTSVYNEQFF
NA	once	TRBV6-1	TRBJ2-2	TGTGCCAGCAGTGAACGGGGGGCCGGGTACACCGGGGAGCTGTTTTTT	CASSERGAGYTGELFF
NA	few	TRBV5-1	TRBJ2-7	TGCGCCAGCAGCCACACCGGGACTGACTACGAGCAGTACTTC	CASSHTGTDYEQYF
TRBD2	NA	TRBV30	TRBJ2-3	TGTGCCTGGAAATCAGCGGGAGGGATCGATACGCAGTATTTT	CAWKSAGGIDTQYF
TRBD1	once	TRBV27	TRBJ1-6	TGTGCCAGCCTGGACAGAAAGGGGGCGAATTCACCCCTCCACTTT	CASLDRKGANSPLHF
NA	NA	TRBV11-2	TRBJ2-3	TGTGCCAGCAGCCCGCTACACCGTACGCAGTATTTT	CASSPLHRTQYF
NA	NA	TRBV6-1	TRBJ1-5	TGTGCCAGCAGATTAGACACCTCCAATCAGCCCCAGCATTTT	CASRLDTSNQPQHF
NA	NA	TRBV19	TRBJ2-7	TGTGCCAGTAGTCGGACCGTATCCGGTAGCTCCTACGAGCAGTACTTC	CASSRTVSGSSYEQYF
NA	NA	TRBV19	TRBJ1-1	TGTGCCAGTAGTATGAGCCCGGGAGCCGGCACTGAAGCTTTCTTT	CASSMSPGAGTEAFF
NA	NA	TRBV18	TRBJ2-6	TGTGCCAGCTCACCCGGGCTCCACGTCCTGACTTTC	CASSPGLHVLTF
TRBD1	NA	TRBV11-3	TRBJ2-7	TGTGCCAGCAGCCCGGGGACAGGGGCCGAGCAGTACTTC	CASSPGTGAEQYF
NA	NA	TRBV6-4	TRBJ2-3	TGTGCCAGCAGTGACAAGGGGTTCACAGATACGCAGTATTTT	CASSDKGFTDTQYF
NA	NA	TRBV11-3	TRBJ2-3	TGTGCCAGCAGCTCGGACACGACCTGGGATACGCAGTATTTT	CASSSDTTWDTQYF
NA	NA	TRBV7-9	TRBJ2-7	TGTGCCAGCAGCTTAGATTGGGTCTCGTACGAGCAGTACTTC	CASSLDWVSYEQYF
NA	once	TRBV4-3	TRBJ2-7	TGCGCCAGCAGCCAAGAATATCTATCCTCCTACGAGCAGTACTTC	CASSQEYLSSYEQYF
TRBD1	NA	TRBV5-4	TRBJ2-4	TGTGCCAGCAGCTGGACGGATACAGGGGGCGCGTCCAAAAACATTCAGTACTTC	CASSWTDTGGASKNIQYF
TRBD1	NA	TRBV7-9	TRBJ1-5	TGTGCCAGCAGCCTATGGGGACAGGGCAGCAATCAGCCCCAGCATTTT	CASSLWGQGSNQPQHF
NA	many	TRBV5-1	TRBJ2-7	TGCGCCAGCAGCTTGGGCTACGAGCAGTACTTC	CASSLGYEQYF
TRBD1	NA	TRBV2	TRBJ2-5	TGTGCCAGCAGTTCCTCAGGGGGCGCGGAGACCCAGTACTTC	CASSSSGGAETQYF
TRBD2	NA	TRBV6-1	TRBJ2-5	TGTGCCAGCAGTCCCACTAGCGGTACAGAGACCCAGTACTTC	CASSPTSGTETQYF
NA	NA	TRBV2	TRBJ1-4	TGTGCCAGCAGTGTGGATGAAAAACTGTTTTTT	CASSVDEKLFF
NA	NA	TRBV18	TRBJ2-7	TGTGCCAGCTCACCAGCGGGGACTGGGCCTCGCGAGCAGTACTTC	CASSPAGTGPREQYF
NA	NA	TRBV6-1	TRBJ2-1	TGTGCCAGCACCTTCGGAGGGAGCTCCTACAATGAGCAGTTCTTC	CASTFGGSSYNEQFF
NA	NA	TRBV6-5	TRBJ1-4	TGTGCCAGCAGAACAGTGCGGACTAATGAAAAACTGTTTTTT	CASRTVRTNEKLFF
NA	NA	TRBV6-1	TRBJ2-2	TGTGCCAGCAGCAGGACCTACACCGGGGAGCTGTTTTTT	CASSRTYTGELFF
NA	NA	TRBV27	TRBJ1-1	TGTGCCAGCAGTAAGGGACCTGGGAACACTGAAGCTTTCTTT	CASSKGPGNTEAFF
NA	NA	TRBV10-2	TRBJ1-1	TGCGCCAGCAGTGACTACCCTGAAGCTTTCTTT	CASSDYPEAFF
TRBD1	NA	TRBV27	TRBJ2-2	TGTGCCAGCAGTAAACGACAGGGAACTACGAACACCGGGGAGCTGTTTTTT	CASSKRQGTTNTGELFF
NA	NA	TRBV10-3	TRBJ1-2	TGTGCCATCAGTGAGTCACAGGGAATGGCTGGCTACACCTTC	CAISESQGMAGYTF
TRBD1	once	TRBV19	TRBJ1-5	TGTGCCAGTAGTTCGACAGGGGGATTGAGTTATAGCAATCAGCCCCAGCATTTT	CASSSTGGLSYSNQPQHF
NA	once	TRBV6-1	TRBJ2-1	TGTGCCAGCAGTGGGCAGGTGGTCTCCTACAATGAGCAGTTCTTC	CASSGQVVSYNEQFF
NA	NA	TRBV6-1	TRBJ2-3	TGTGCCAGCAGTGAACAACTTTTTGGCAGGGGGGGCACAGATACGCAGTATTTT	CASSEQLFGRGGTDTQYF
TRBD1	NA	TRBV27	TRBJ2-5	TGTGCCAGCAGTTACCGAGACAGGGTCGAGACCCAGTACTTC	CASSYRDRVETQYF
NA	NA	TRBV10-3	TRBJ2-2	TGTGCCATCGGAGGGCAGGGTAACACCGGGGAGCTGTTTTTT	CAIGGQGNTGELFF
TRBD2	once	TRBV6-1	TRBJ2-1	TGTGCCAGCAGTAGCGGGGGGGCTGGGAATGAGCAGTTCTTC	CASSSGGAGNEQFF
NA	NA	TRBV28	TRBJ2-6	TGTGCCAGCTTCGCAGGGGCCGGGGCCAACGTCCTGACTTTC	CASFAGAGANVLTF
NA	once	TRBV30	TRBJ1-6	TGTGCCTGGATTGACAATCGCTCCTATAATTCACCCCTCCACTTT	CAWIDNRSYNSPLHF
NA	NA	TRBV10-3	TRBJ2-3	TGTGCCATCAGTGAGTCGGGAGTTGTCGCAGATACGCAGTATTTT	CAISESGVVADTQYF
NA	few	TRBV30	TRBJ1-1	TGTGCCTGGTCCGGACGCAGCACTGAAGCTTTCTTT	CAWSGRSTEAFF
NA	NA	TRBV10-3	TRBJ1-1	TGTGCCATCAGTGAGTCAGGAGGGCGAACTGAAGCTTTCTTT	CAISESGGRTEAFF